This TCR beta chain was sequenced in a study of cytomegalovirus exposure and HLA in healthy donors. Study observations and caveats: For most TCR beta V segments, an earlier analysis put the productive rate at about 90% or about 30% of the time. Rarity characterized most TCR sequences, yet some public TCRs appeared in many donors.

In regard to this clone: Antigen: not known.

Primers included in the PCR were 60 Vbeta and 13 Jbeta primers. Repertoires were generated with immunoSEQ multiplex PCR, while TCRdb's copy carries only in-frame clones and drops some. This table holds some 150,000 clones, 65% to 80% found once. The TCR was taken from a woman aged 40 to 55 in good health and CMV-seronegative. Material for sequencing was PBMCs.

CDR3: CASSLEGQVYTEAFF. CDR3 bases: TGTGCCAGCAGCTTAGAGGGACAGGTGTACACTGAAGCTTTCTTT. The chain employs TRBV7-9 and TRBJ1-1; TRBD1 aligns across 8 bases. Trimming removed 1 base from V and 3 bases from J; junction bases left unmatched: 4. The CDR3 runs 15 residues. Germline V CDR1 and CDR2: SEHNR, FQNEAQ (reference sequence).